This T cell receptor (beta chain) was observed in a study of OX40 agonist ivuxolimab in advanced cancers. Overall study results and limits: A proportion of nonresponders additionally exhibited low normalized T-cell clonal expansion.

The protocol was immunoSEQ multiplex PCR, while the TCRdb copy is restricted to in-frame clones and leaves out a portion. The sample includes 60,000 to 80,000 clones, roughly three quarters of them seen just once. The CDR3 loop spans 16 amino acids. Germline CDR1 and CDR2: SGHKS and YYEKEE (reference sequence). The V and J ends lost 1 base and 0 bases respectively, with 14 bases between them. Details on this clone: Antigen specificity is unknown.

The clonotype originates from an adult with an advanced solid tumor such as melanoma, head and neck, liver or kidney cancer. The chain carries TRBV5-5 and TRBJ2-7; TRBD1 might be the D (5 bases). The source material was CD4+ or CD8+ T cells sorted from blood, sampled in a trial of the OX40 agonist ivuxolimab. The CDR3 region is CASSLRVQASSYEQYF. The CDR3 DNA sequence: TGTGCCAGCAGCTTGCGGGTACAGGCCAGCTCCTACGAGCAGTACTTC.